This TCR beta chain was sequenced during a study of cytomegalovirus exposure and HLA in healthy donors. Study-wide results and caveats: In a later analysis, a genetic analysis reported fewer productive-TCR N-insertions in an Asian-associated ancestry cluster than the cohort average. In a later analysis, common viral pathogens appeared linked to several of the most significant clusters.

Of note for this clone: The antigen remains unidentified.

The PCR was carried out with 60 Vbeta primers and 13 Jbeta primers. Profiling relied on immunoSEQ multiplex PCR, and the TCRdb table lists in-frame clones only, not all of them. Of about 100,000 clones in the sample, 79% were seen once. This clonotype was obtained from a woman in her thirties or forties in good health and CMV-seronegative. Sequencing was carried out using PBMCs.

The CDR3 coding sequence is TGCAGCGTTGACGTTTTTTCCGGGGGGGAATACCCTAACACCGGGGAGCTGTTTTTT. Protein sequence: CSVDVFSGGEYPNTGELFF. The chain is built from TRBV29-1 and TRBJ2-2; 8 bases align to TRBD2. The CDR3 sequence is 19 residues long. Unmatched junction bases numbered 17, after V lost 3 bases and J lost 2 bases. In germline, CDR1 is SQVTM, CDR2 ANQGSEA.